The 24 T cell receptor beta chains below were found in one sample sequenced in a study of shared clonotypes between healthy human individuals. Only in-frame clones appear in the TCRdb table, and some are missing; sequencing was by immunoSEQ multiplex PCR. The sample records 2 million to 2.5 million clones, approximately 93% being singletons. Sequenced: naive CD4+ T cells from PBMCs. Subset indicated: CD45RA+ positively selected. These receptors all come from a man aged 18 to 30 in good health. Some clones in this sample may be carry-over from other donors' samples.

Details on this clone: Different DNA sequences within this sample yield the same CDR3. The chain links TRBV2 to TRBJ1-3; no clear D gene. This CDR3 has 12 amino acids. V was shortened by 6 bases and J by 1 base, with 4 bases between the two germline ends. Per the germline V gene, CDR1 is SNHLY and CDR2 is FYNNEI. CDR3 in amino acids: CASRQSGNTIYF. The CDR3 DNA sequence: TGTGCCAGCAGACAATCTGGAAACACCATATATTTT.

This clone was seen just once. The chain employs TRBV5-1 and TRBJ2-2; 12 bases are shared with TRBD2. The J segment lost 4 bases and the V segment lost 5 bases, leaving 6 bases of the junction unmatched. CDR1 and CDR2 from the germline V gene are SGHRS and YFSETQ. The CDR3 runs 16 residues. The DNA for the CDR3 is TGCGCCAGCAGACGACTAGCGGGAGAGGTCACCGGGGAGCTGTTTTTT. This encodes CASRRLAGEVTGELFF.

The chain links TRBV7-9 to TRBJ2-7; a possible D gene is TRBD1 (6 bases). The CDR3 runs 18 residues. Trimming took 1 base from V and 0 from J, leaving 19 bases between them. Germline lookup yields CDR1 SEHNR and CDR2 FQNEAQ (reference sequence). In DNA, the CDR3 is TGTGCCAGCAGCTTAGAAAAGTTTGTTTGGGACAACTCCTACGAGCAGTACTTC. Protein sequence: CASSLEKFVWDNSYEQYF.

The rearrangement uses TRBV5-1 and TRBJ1-1; TRBD1 matches 9 bases. The CDR3 is 16 amino acids. The V gene's germline CDR1 is SGHRS and CDR2 YFSETQ. J gave up 2 bases and V 5 bases, and 10 bases lay outside the gene matches. CDR3 amino acids: CASSPTGTGINTEAFF. Written as DNA, the CDR3 is TGCGCCAGCAGTCCTACCGGGACAGGGATTAACACTGAAGCTTTCTTT.

This clone showed up just a few times. The J gene is TRBJ1-5, the V gene TRBV30; D is unclear. Trimming took 2 bases from V and 4 from J, leaving 9 bases between them. Per the germline V gene, CDR1 is GTSNPN and CDR2 is SVGIG (reference sequence). CDR3 size: 13 residues. The CDR3 coding sequence is TGTGCCTGGAGTAGCTTGAGAAATCAGCCCCAGCATTTT. The encoded protein is CAWSSLRNQPQHF.

The CDR3 loop is CASSSASGSFSYEQYF. CDR3 DNA sequence: TGCGCCAGCAGCTCCGCTAGCGGGAGCTTCTCCTACGAGCAGTACTTC. The J gene is TRBJ2-7, the V gene TRBV5-1; TRBD2 matches 10 bases. Germline V lookup: CDR1 SGHRS, CDR2 YFSETQ. Trimming removed 3 bases from V and 0 bases from J; junction bases left unmatched: 6. CDR3 length equals 16 residues.

V usage is TRBV25-1 and J usage is TRBJ1-1, with 7 bases matching TRBD1. CDR3 length equals 15 residues. The J segment lost 5 bases and the V segment lost 7 bases, leaving 13 bases of the junction unmatched. Per germline, CDR1 MGHDK and CDR2 SYGVNS. Written as DNA, the CDR3 is TGTGCCAGCAACACACCGACAGGGCGGTTGACTGAAGCTTTCTTT. Translation: CASNTPTGRLTEAFF.

The chain links TRBV13 to TRBJ1-2; 10 nucleotides match TRBD1. J lost 4 bases, V lost 1 base, and 15 bases had no gene match. Germline V lookup: CDR1 PRHDT, CDR2 FYEKMQ (reference sequence). The CDR3 contains 19 residues. The CDR3 sequence: CASSLEDRGEPLTSYGYTF. The CDR3 DNA reads TGTGCCAGCAGCTTAGAGGACAGGGGGGAACCCCTTACATCCTATGGCTACACCTTC. Looking up the rest from reference TRBV13 and TRBJ1-2 gives the full variable domain: AAGVIQSPRHLIKEKRETATLKCYPIPRHDTVYWYQQGPGQDPQFLISFYEKMQSDKGSIPDRFSAQQFSDYHSELNMSSLELGDSALYFCASSLEDRGEPLTSYGYTFGSGTRLTVV.

The rearrangement joins TRBV28 to TRBJ1-2; D is possibly TRBD1 (5 bases). The germline V gene encodes CDR1 MDHEN and CDR2 SYDVKM. Trimming pared 2 bases from V and 6 bases from J, leaving 10 bases between. The CDR3 is 13 residues long. The CDR3 nucleotides are TGTGCCAGCAGTTTACGGCCAGGGAATGGCTACACCTTC. Translated, it gives CASSLRPGNGYTF.

This chain joins TRBV28 and TRBJ1-5, with TRBD1 matching 7 bases. Germline trimming cut 4 bases from V and 10 bases from J; bases unmatched to any gene: 10. Per the germline V gene, CDR1 is MDHEN and CDR2 is SYDVKM. The CDR3 extends over 14 amino acids. The CDR3 region has the DNA TGTGCCAGCAGTTCCGACAGGGCCCTCCGACCCCAGCATTTT. Translation gives CASSSDRALRPQHF. The whole variable domain, filled in from reference TRBV28 and TRBJ1-5, reads DVKVTQSSRYLVKRTGEKVFLECVQDMDHENMFWYRQDPGLGLRLIYFSYDVKMKEKGDIPEGYSVSREKKERFSLILESASTNQTSMYLCASSSDRALRPQHFGDGTRLSIL.

This chain links TRBV5-1 with TRBJ2-3; D may be TRBD2 (6 bases). There are 14 residues in the CDR3. The germline gives CDR1 SGHRS, CDR2 YFSETQ. Trimming pared 5 bases from V and 3 bases from J, leaving 13 bases between. The CDR3 region is CASSFRRETDTQYF. In nucleotides, the CDR3 is TGCGCCAGCAGTTTTAGGAGGGAAACAGATACGCAGTATTTT. Complete variable domain (other parts from reference TRBV5-1 and TRBJ2-3): KAGVTQTPRYLIKTRGQQVTLSCSPISGHRSVSWYQQTPGQGLQFLFEYFSETQRNKGNFPGRFSGRQFSNSRSEMNVSTLELGDSALYLCASSFRRETDTQYFGPGTRLTVL.

This clone showed up just once. The chain combines TRBV30 with TRBJ2-1; possibly TRBD1 or TRBD2 for D (5 bases each). Germline V gene sequence: CDR1 GTSNPN, CDR2 SVGIG (reference sequence). The CDR3 consists of 13 residues. V was clipped by 2 bases and J by 7 bases, with 12 bases between them. CDR3 region: CAWSPGANNEQFF. The CDR3 bases are TGTGCCTGGAGTCCCGGGGCAAATAATGAGCAGTTCTTC.

About this clone itself: In the same sample, other DNA sequences code for this CDR3. This chain connects TRBV5-4 to TRBJ2-3; 9 bases fit TRBD2. The CDR3 consists of 16 residues. The germline CDR1 and CDR2 sequences are SGHNT and YYREEE (reference sequence). The V segment lost 2 bases and the J segment 0 bases; nucleotides outside the gene matches: 4. The CDR3 DNA sequence: TGTGCCAGCAGCTTTCGTCTAGCGGGGAGCACAGATACGCAGTATTTT. Translated, it gives CASSFRLAGSTDTQYF.

This clone occurred once. V usage is TRBV5-1 and J usage is TRBJ2-3; 8 bases are shared with TRBD1. There are 16 residues in the CDR3. The V and J ends lost 4 bases and 4 bases, in that order; junction bases with no gene match: 11. Germline-derived CDR1 and CDR2 are SGHRS and YFSETQ. The CDR3 spells CASSPGGGQGPDTQYF. CDR3 coding DNA: TGCGCCAGCAGCCCCGGGGGCGGACAGGGCCCAGATACGCAGTATTTT.

This chain connects TRBV6-5 to TRBJ1-3, with D unclear. The length of the CDR3 is 14 residues. Per germline, CDR1 MNHEY and CDR2 SVGAGI. Deletions cut 7 bases from V and 0 bases from J, with 10 bases between. The CDR3 sequence is CASKSRSSGNTIYF. For the CDR3, the DNA is TGTGCCAGCAAGTCTAGGAGCTCTGGAAACACCATATATTTT.

A word on this clone: Other nucleotide sequences in the sample specify the same CDR3. The chain links TRBV11-2 to TRBJ2-7; 7 bases agree with TRBD2. The CDR3 loop spans 14 amino acids. The ends lost 5 bases at V and 2 bases at J; junction bases unmatched: 6. The V gene's germline CDR1 is SGHAT and CDR2 FQNNGV. CDR3: CASSPGLLTYEQYF. The CDR3 nucleotides read TGTGCCAGCAGCCCGGGACTACTCACCTACGAGCAGTACTTC.

This clone was counted a single time. The CDR3 nucleotides read TGTGCCAGCTCGGCTCTGGGAGCCTACGAGCAGTACTTC. Its protein is CASSALGAYEQYF. The J gene is TRBJ2-7, the V gene TRBV18, with D possibly matching TRBD2 (5 bases). This CDR3 is 13 amino acids long. Per germline, CDR1 KGHSH and CDR2 LQKENI. V was clipped by 6 bases and J by 2 bases, with 11 bases between them.

The chain combines TRBV5-1 with TRBJ2-5; D might be TRBD2 (6 bases). The CDR3 totals 15 residues. V shed 4 bases and J shed 2 bases, with 15 bases lying between them. The V gene's germline CDR1 is SGHRS and CDR2 YFSETQ. The CDR3 sequence is CASSRHYAGQETQYF. CDR3 DNA sequence: TGCGCCAGCAGCCGACACTACGCGGGGCAAGAGACCCAGTACTTC.

The chain carries TRBV5-4 and TRBJ1-4; weak D call: TRBD1 (5 bases). Germline CDR1 and CDR2: SGHNT and YYREEE (reference sequence). Trimming cost V 1 base and J 5 bases, with 12 bases left between them. The CDR3 runs 15 residues. CDR3 coding DNA: TGTGCCAGCAGCTTGATCAGCGGGGCGAATGAAAAACTGTTTTTT. Its translation is CASSLISGANEKLFF.

The chain employs TRBV30 and TRBJ1-1, with D unresolved. V gave up 1 base and J gave up 10 bases, with 7 bases separating them. Germline assignment: CDR1 GTSNPN and CDR2 SVGIG (reference sequence). There are 10 residues in the CDR3. The DNA for the CDR3 is TGTGCCTGGAGTGGGGAGGGAGCTTTCTTT. It codes for CAWSGEGAFF.

J is TRBJ2-7 and V is TRBV10-2; 8 positions match TRBD1. The germline V gene encodes CDR1 WSHSY and CDR2 SAAADI. J lost 2 bases, V lost 2 bases, and 5 bases had no gene match. The CDR3 covers 15 residues. CDR3 residues: CASSERTGLAYEQYF. Here the CDR3 DNA reads TGCGCCAGCAGTGAGCGGACAGGGCTAGCCTACGAGCAGTACTTC.

This clone came up once. The chain combines TRBV5-1 with TRBJ2-2; 8 bases are a match to TRBD2. Germline V gene sequence: CDR1 SGHRS, CDR2 YFSETQ. V shed 0 bases and J 4 bases; nucleotides not matched to a gene: 8. The CDR3 is 17 residues long. Here the CDR3 DNA reads TGCGCCAGCAGCTTGGGGGGAGCGGGAGATCTCACCGGGGAGCTGTTTTTT. Translated: CASSLGGAGDLTGELFF.

The chain links TRBV5-6 to TRBJ2-7; the match to TRBD1 covers 9 bases. Germline CDR1 SGHDT, CDR2 YYEEEE. V trimming: 3 bases; J trimming: 3 bases; junction bases outside the gene matches: 7. This CDR3 contains 15 residues. The CDR3 coding sequence is TGTGCCAGCAGCTGGCCGGGACAGGGACACTACGAGCAGTACTTC. As protein: CASSWPGQGHYEQYF. Looking up the rest from reference TRBV5-6 and TRBJ2-7 gives the full variable domain: DAGVTQSPTHLIKTRGQQVTLRCSPKSGHDTVSWYQQALGQGPQFIFQYYEEEERQRGNFPDRFSGHQFPNYSSELNVNALLLGDSALYLCASSWPGQGHYEQYFGPGTRLTVT.

The chain carries TRBV6-5 and TRBJ1-5; D uncertain. The CDR3 length is 15 residues. Trimming left V 6 bases short and J 4 bases short, with 16 bases between. The germline V gene has CDR1 MNHEY and CDR2 SVGAGI. The CDR3 here is CASRTTYQSNQPQHF. DNA for the CDR3: TGTGCCAGCAGGACGACGTATCAGTCAAATCAGCCCCAGCATTTT.